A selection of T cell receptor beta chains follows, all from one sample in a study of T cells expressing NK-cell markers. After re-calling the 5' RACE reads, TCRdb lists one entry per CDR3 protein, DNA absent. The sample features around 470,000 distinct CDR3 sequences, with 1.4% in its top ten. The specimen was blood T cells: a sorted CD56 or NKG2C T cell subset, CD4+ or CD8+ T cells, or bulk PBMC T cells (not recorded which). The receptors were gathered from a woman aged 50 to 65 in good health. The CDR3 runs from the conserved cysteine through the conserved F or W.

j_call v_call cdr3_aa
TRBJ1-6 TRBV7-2 CASSPGGIGNSPLHF
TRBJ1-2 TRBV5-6 CASSLAHSVSYTF
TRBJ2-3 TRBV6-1 CASSETGPEYF
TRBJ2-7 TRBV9 CASSVATSGPLTEQYF
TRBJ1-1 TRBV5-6 CASSLRGGPMNTEAFF
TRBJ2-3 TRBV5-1 CASSRRRGAGVADTQYF
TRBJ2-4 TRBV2 CASSEAKYRVLRNIQYF
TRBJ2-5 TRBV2 CASRSGRVETQYF
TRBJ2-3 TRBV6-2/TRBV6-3 CASKEEGRIATQYF
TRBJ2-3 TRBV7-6 CASSWPAGVGTDTQYF
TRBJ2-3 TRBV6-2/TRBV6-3 CASSYAAGQVLYTQYF
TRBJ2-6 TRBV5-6 CASSLQLGSGANVLTF
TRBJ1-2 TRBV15 CATSRPDRGYGYTF
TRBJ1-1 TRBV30 CAWRSEDTEAFF
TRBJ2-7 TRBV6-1 CASSNRRDNYEQYF
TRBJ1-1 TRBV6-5 CASRPRITGSGVNTEAFF
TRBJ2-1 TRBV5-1 CASSLGGGQVNNEQFF
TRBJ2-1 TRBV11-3 CASSLGLAGGSENEQFF
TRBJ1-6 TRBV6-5 CASSYHRKGSPLHF
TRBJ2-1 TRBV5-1 CASSLAVGSGSLESYNEQFF
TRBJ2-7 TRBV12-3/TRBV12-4 CASSLQAGGPYEQYF
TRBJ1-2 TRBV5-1 CASSYRIDGSYGYTF
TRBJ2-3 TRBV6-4 CASSEGAQRTDTQYF
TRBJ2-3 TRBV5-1 CASSLVMTGTDTQYF
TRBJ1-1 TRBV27 CASSSGLPRAEAFF